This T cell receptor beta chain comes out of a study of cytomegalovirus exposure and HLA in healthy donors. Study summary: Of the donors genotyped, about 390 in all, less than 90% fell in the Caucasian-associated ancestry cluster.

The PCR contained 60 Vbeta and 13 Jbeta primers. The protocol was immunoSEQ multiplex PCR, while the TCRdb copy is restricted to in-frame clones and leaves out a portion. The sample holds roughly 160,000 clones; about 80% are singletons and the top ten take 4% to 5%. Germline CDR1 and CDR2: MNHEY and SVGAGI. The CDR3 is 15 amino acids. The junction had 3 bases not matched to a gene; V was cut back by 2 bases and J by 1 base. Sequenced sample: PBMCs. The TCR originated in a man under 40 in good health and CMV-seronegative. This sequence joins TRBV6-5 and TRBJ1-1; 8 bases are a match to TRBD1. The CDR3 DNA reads TGTGCCAGCAGTTACGGGGGACAGGAGAACACTGAAGCTTTCTTT. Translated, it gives CASSYGGQENTEAFF.